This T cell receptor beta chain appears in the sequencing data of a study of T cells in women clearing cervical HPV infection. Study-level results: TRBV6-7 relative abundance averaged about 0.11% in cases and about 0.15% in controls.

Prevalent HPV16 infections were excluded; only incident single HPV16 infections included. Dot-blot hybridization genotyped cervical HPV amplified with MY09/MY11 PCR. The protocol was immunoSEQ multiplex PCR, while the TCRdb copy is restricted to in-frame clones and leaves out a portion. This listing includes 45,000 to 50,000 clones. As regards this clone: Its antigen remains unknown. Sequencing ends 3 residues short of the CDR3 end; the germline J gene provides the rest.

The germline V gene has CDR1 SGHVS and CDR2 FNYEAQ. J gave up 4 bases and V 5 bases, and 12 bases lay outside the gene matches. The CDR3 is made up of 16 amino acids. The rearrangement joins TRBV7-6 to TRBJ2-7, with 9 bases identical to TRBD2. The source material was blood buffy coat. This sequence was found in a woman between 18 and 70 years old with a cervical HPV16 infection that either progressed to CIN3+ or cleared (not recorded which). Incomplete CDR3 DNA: TGTGCCAGCAGCCCGAGTCTGGTAGCGGGAGTGTACGAG. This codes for CASSPSLVAGVYE. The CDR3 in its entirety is CASSPSLVAGVYEQYF. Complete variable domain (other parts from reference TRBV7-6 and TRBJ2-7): GAGVSQSPRYKVTKRGQDVALRCDPISGHVSLYWYRQALGQGPEFLTYFNYEAQQDKSGLPNDRFSAERPEGSISTLTIQRTEQRDSAMYRCASSPSLVAGVYEQYFGPGTRLTVT.